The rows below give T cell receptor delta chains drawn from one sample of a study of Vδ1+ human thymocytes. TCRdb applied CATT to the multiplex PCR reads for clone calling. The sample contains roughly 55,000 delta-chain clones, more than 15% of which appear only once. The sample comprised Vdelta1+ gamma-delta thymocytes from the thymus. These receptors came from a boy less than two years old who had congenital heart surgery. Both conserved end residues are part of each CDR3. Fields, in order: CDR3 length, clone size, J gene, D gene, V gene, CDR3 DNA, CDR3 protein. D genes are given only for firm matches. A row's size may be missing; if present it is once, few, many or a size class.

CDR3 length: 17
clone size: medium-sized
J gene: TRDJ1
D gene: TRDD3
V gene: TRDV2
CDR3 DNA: TGTGCCTGTGACACGTGTACTGGGGGATACGCGGGCGATAAACTCATCTTT
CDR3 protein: CACDTCTGGYAGDKLIF

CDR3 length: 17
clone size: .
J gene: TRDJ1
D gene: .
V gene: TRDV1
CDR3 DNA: TGTGCTCTTGGGGAGATACGGAGTATGGGTAAATCGGGTAAACTCATCTTT
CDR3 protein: CALGEIRSMGKSGKLIF

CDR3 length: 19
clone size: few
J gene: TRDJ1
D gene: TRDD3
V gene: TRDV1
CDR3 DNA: TGTGCTCTTGGGGAACTTCTCACGCCTTACTGGGGGTCAACCGATAAACTCATCTTT
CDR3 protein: CALGELLTPYWGSTDKLIF

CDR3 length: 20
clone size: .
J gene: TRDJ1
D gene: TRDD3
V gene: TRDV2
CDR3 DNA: TGTGCCTGTGACACGTGGTTCCTTAACTATGACTGGGGGATCACCGATAAACTCATCTTT
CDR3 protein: CACDTWFLNYDWGITDKLIF

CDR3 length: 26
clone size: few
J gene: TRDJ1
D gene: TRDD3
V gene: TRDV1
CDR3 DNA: TGTGCTCTTGGGGTTTCCCATTACCTACTGGGGGATACGAATTTCATACTCAGAGCTTATACCGATAAACTCATCTTT
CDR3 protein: CALGVSHYLLGDTNFILRAYTDKLIF

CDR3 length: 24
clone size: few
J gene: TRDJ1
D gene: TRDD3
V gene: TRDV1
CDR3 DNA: TGTGCTCTTGGGGAAGGGTCCTTCTCCCTCCCCGGGTTACTGGGGGATACATACACCGATAAACTCATCTTT
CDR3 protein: CALGEGSFSLPGLLGDTYTDKLIF

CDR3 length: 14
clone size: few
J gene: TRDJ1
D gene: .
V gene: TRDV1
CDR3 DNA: TGTGCTCTTGATCGGTCCTCGTACACCGATAAACTCATCTTT
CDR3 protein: CALDRSSYTDKLIF

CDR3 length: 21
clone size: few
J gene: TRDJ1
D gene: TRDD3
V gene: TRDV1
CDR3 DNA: TGTGCTCTTGGGGACCCCAGGCCTCCCCCCCGGGGGATACCGAACACCGATAAACTCATCTTT
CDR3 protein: CALGDPRPPPRGIPNTDKLIF

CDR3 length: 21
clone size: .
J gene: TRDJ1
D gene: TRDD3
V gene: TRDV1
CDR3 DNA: TGTGCTCTTGGGGACCGCCTTCCTCCTACTGGGGGAAGCCAATACGGCGATAAACTCATCTTT
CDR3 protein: CALGDRLPPTGGSQYGDKLIF

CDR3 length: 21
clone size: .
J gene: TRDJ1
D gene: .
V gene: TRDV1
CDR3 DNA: TGTGCCCTTGGGGTCCACCGAGCTTCCCACCAGCCAAACGACCCCACCGATAAACTCATCTTT
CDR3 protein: CALGVHRASHQPNDPTDKLIF

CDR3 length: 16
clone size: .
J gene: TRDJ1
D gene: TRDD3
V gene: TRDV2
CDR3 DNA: TGTGCCTGCGACACCGCTGGGGGAATGCACACCGATAAACTCATCTTT
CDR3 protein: CACDTAGGMHTDKLIF

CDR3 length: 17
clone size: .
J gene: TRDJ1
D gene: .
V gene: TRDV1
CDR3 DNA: TGTGCTCTTGGGAAGGTGGGTTACGGGGCCTCCACCGATAAACTCATCTTT
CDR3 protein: CALGKVGYGASTDKLIF

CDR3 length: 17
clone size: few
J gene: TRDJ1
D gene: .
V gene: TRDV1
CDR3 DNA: TGTGCTCTTGGGCTGATCCCCGGATCCCCGGGGTGCAATAAACTCATCTTT
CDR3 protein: CALGLIPGSPGCNKLIF

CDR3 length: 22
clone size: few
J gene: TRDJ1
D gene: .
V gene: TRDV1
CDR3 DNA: TGTGCTCTTGGGGAACTAAACCCCCTGATCTCGGACGCTGCACGAGACACCGATAAACTCATCTTT
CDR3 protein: CALGELNPLISDAARDTDKLIF

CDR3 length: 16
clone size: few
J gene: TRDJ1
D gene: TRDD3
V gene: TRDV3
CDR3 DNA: TGTGCCTTTATGTCCTGTTTACTGGGGGATGCCGATAAACTCATCTTT
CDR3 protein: CAFMSCLLGDADKLIF

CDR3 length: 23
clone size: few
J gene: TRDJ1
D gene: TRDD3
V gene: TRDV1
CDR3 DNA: TGTGCTCTTGGGGAAGGGATGCGGTACTGGGGGATACGCGTTCGTCCTACCACCGATAAACTCATCTTT
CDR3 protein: CALGEGMRYWGIRVRPTTDKLIF

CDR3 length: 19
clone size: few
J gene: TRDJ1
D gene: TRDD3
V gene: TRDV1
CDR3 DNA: TGTGCTCTTGGGGAACCACCGGGGTACTGGGGACCGTACACCGATAAACTCATCTTT
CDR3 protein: CALGEPPGYWGPYTDKLIF

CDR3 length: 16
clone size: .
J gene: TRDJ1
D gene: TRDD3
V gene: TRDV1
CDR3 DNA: TGTGCTCTTGGGAACCCAACTGGGGGGGACACCGATAAACTCATCTTT
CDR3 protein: CALGNPTGGDTDKLIF

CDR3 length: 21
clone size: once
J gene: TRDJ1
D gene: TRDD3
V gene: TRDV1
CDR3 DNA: TGTGCTCTTGGGGAACCCACTGCCTACCCAACTGGGGGATACGCGACCGATAAACTCATCTTT
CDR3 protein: CALGEPTAYPTGGYATDKLIF

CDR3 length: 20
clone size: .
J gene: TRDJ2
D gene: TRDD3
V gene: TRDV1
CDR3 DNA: TGTGCTCTTGGGGAACTTCGCCTTCCCTTTTGGGGGATACAGTCAGCACAACTCTTCTTT
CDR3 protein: CALGELRLPFWGIQSAQLFF

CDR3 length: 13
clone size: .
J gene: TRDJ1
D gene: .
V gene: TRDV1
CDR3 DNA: TGTGCTCTTGGGAAATTCTTCACCGATAAACTCATCTTT
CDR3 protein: CALGKFFTDKLIF

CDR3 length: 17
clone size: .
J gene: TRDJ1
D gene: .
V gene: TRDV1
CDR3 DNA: TGTGCTCTTGGGGAACTCGTGTACCCCGGTAGGACCGATAAACTCATCTTT
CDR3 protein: CALGELVYPGRTDKLIF

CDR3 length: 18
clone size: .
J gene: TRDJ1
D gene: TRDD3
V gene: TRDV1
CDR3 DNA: TGTGCTCTTGGGGAACGGGGCGCTATCTACTGGGGGATAAGTAGACTCATCTTT
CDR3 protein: CALGERGAIYWGISRLIF

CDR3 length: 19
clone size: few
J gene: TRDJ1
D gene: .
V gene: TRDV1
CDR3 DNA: TGTGCTCTTGGGGAAGGCCCTGCCAGTACCCTAACGTACACCGATAAACTCATCTTT
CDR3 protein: CALGEGPASTLTYTDKLIF

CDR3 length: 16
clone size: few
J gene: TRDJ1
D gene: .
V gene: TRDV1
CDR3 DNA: TGTGCTCTTGGGGAAATTTTGGGTAGTGATACCGATAAACTCATCTTT
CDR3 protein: CALGEILGSDTDKLIF

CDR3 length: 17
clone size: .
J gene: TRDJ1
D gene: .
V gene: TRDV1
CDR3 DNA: TGTGCTCTTGGGGAACTACGGGGGGCCCCGTACACCGATAAACTCATCTTT
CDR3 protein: CALGELRGAPYTDKLIF

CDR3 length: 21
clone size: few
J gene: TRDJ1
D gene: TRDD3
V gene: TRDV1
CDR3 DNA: TGTGCTCTTGGGGAACACCCCCTCCTACGTACCCTGGGGGATTACACCGATAAACTCATCTTT
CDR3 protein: CALGEHPLLRTLGDYTDKLIF

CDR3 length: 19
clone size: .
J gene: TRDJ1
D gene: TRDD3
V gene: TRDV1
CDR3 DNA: TGTGCTCTTGGGGAACGCGGAATGCGTACTGGGGGACCCACCGATAAACACATCTTT
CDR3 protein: CALGERGMRTGGPTDKHIF

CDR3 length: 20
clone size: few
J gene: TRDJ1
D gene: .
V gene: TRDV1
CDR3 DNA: TGTGCTCTTGGGGACGTCCACGTCCGATCCCTGGCGGGGGGCACCGATAAACTCATCTTT
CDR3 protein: CALGDVHVRSLAGGTDKLIF

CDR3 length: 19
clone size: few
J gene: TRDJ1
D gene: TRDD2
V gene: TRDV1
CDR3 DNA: TGTGCTCTTGGGGACATTTCCTACTACAAGTTATTCTACACCGATAAACTCATCTTT
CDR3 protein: CALGDISYYKLFYTDKLIF

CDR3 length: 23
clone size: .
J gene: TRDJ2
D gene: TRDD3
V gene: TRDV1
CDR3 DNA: TGTGCTCTTGGGAAAGGAGGGACCCACTACACAGGGGGATACCGAGCTTTGACAGCACAACTCTTCTTT
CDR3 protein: CALGKGGTHYTGGYRALTAQLFF

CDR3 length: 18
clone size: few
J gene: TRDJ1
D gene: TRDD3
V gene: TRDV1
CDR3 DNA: TGTGCTCTTGGGGAAGCACTGGGGGTCAACCTTTACACCGATAAACTCATCTTT
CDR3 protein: CALGEALGVNLYTDKLIF

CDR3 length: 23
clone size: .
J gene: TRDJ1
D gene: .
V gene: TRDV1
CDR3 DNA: TGTGCTCTTGGGGATCGTCCCTTCCTACCCGTACTGGGGATACCAGGGAGGGCCGATAAACTCATCTTT
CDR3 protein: CALGDRPFLPVLGIPGRADKLIF

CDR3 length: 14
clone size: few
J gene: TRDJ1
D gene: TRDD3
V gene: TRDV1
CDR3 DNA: TGTGCTCTGGTTGTACTGGGGTCAGTCGATAAACTCATCTTT
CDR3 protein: CALVVLGSVDKLIF

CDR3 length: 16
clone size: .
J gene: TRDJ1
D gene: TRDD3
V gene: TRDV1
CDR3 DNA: TGTGCTCTTGGGTCTAGGGGGATACGGAACACCGATAAACTCATCTTT
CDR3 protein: CALGSRGIRNTDKLIF

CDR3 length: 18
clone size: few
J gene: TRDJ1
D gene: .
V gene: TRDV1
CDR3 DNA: TGTGCTCTTGGGGAAAGACCTACCACTATACTAAACACCGATAAACTCATCTTT
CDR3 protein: CALGERPTTILNTDKLIF

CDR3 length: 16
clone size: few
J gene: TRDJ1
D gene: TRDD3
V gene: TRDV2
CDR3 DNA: TGTGCCTGTGACCCGAGACACTGGGGGATACGCGATAAACTCATCTTT
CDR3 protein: CACDPRHWGIRDKLIF

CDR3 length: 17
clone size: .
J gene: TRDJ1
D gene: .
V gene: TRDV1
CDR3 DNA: TGTGCTCTTGGGGGGGACCCTGCCTGCGTCAACATCGATAAACTCATCTTT
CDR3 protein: CALGGDPACVNIDKLIF

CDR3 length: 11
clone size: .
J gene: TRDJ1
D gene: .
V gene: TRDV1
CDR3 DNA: TGTGCTCTTGGGGAGACCGATAAACTCATCTTT
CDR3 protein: CALGETDKLIF

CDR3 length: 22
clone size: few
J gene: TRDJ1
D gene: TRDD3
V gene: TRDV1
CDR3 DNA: TGTGCTCTTGGGGGGATGGGAATCCTTCCTCGTACTGGGGGATACCAAGCCGATAAACTCATCTTT
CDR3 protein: CALGGMGILPRTGGYQADKLIF

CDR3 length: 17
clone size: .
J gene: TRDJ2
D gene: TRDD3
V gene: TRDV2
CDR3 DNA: TGTGCCTGTGACCCTCCACTGGGGGCCAGTTTGACAGCACAACTCTTCTTT
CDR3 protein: CACDPPLGASLTAQLFF

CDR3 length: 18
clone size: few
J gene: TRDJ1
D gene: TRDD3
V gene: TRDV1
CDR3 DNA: TGTGCTCTTGGGCATGTCCTTCTGGGGGATATGGACACCGATAAACTCATCTTC
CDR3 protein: CALGHVLLGDMDTDKLIF

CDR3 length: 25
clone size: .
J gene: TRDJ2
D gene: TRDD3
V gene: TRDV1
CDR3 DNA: TGTGCTCTTGGGGAACTGCCCTCCTACGCCTTACTGGGGGATACGCGTTCCCGTTTGACAGCACAACTCTTCTTT
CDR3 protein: CALGELPSYALLGDTRSRLTAQLFF

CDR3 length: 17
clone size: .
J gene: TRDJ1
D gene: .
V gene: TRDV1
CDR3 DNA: TGTGCTCTTGGGGAACGCGGAAAGGGGTACTGGGCCGTAAAACTCATCTTT
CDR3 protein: CALGERGKGYWAVKLIF

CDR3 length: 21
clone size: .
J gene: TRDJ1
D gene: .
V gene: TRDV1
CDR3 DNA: TGTGCTCTTGGGGAACTAGATCGCCTAATCCCCATACTGTCTATCACCGATAAACTCATCTTT
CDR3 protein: CALGELDRLIPILSITDKLIF

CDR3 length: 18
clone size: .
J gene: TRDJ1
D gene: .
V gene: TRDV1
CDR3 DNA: TGTGCTCTTGGGGAACTGTCACCCGTACTGGACTACACCGATAAACTCATCTTT
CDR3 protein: CALGELSPVLDYTDKLIF

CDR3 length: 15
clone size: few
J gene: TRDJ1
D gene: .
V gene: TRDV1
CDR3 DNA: TGTGCTCTTGGGGAACTCAGGATGTACACCGATAAACTCATCTTT
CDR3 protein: CALGELRMYTDKLIF

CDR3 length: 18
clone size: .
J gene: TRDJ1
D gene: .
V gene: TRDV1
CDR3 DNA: TGTGCTCTTGGGGACCATCGTACTGTTCCCGTACGAGAGAATAAACTCATCTTT
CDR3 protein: CALGDHRTVPVRENKLIF

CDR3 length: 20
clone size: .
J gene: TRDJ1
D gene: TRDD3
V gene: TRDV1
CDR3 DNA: TGTGCTCTTGGGGAACTTTCCCGTACAACTGGGGGACCGTACACCGATAAACTCATCTTT
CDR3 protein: CALGELSRTTGGPYTDKLIF

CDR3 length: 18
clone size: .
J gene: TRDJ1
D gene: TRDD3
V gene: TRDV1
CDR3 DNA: TGTGCTCTTGGGGCCGGTACACGGTGGGGGATTTACACCGATAAACTCATCTTT
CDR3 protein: CALGAGTRWGIYTDKLIF

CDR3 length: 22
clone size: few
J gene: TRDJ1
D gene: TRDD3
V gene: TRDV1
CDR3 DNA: TGTGCTCTTGGGGAACCCCCGGAGACTGGGGGATACGCGTATCCCGACACCGATAAACTCATCTTT
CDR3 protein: CALGEPPETGGYAYPDTDKLIF

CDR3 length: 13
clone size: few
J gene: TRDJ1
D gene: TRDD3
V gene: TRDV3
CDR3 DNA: TGTGCCTTGGTGGGGGATTACACCGATAAACTCATCTTT
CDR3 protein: CALVGDYTDKLIF

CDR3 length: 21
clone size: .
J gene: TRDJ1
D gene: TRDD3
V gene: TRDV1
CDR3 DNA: TGTGCTCTTGGGGAATGGGCAAGGCTACTGGGGATACGGTGGGACACCGATAAACTCATCTTT
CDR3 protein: CALGEWARLLGIRWDTDKLIF

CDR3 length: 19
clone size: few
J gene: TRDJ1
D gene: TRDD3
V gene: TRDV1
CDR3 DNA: TGTGCTCTTGGGGATCCCAGGCCGGGGGATATGAGGTACACCGATAAACTCATCTTT
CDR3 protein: CALGDPRPGDMRYTDKLIF

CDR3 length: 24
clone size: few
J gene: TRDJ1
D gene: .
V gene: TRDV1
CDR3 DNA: TGTGCTCTTGGGGAACCGAGGCTTCACTTCCTCTCTACTAACCTATCCTACAACACCGATAAACTCATCTTT
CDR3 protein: CALGEPRLHFLSTNLSYNTDKLIF